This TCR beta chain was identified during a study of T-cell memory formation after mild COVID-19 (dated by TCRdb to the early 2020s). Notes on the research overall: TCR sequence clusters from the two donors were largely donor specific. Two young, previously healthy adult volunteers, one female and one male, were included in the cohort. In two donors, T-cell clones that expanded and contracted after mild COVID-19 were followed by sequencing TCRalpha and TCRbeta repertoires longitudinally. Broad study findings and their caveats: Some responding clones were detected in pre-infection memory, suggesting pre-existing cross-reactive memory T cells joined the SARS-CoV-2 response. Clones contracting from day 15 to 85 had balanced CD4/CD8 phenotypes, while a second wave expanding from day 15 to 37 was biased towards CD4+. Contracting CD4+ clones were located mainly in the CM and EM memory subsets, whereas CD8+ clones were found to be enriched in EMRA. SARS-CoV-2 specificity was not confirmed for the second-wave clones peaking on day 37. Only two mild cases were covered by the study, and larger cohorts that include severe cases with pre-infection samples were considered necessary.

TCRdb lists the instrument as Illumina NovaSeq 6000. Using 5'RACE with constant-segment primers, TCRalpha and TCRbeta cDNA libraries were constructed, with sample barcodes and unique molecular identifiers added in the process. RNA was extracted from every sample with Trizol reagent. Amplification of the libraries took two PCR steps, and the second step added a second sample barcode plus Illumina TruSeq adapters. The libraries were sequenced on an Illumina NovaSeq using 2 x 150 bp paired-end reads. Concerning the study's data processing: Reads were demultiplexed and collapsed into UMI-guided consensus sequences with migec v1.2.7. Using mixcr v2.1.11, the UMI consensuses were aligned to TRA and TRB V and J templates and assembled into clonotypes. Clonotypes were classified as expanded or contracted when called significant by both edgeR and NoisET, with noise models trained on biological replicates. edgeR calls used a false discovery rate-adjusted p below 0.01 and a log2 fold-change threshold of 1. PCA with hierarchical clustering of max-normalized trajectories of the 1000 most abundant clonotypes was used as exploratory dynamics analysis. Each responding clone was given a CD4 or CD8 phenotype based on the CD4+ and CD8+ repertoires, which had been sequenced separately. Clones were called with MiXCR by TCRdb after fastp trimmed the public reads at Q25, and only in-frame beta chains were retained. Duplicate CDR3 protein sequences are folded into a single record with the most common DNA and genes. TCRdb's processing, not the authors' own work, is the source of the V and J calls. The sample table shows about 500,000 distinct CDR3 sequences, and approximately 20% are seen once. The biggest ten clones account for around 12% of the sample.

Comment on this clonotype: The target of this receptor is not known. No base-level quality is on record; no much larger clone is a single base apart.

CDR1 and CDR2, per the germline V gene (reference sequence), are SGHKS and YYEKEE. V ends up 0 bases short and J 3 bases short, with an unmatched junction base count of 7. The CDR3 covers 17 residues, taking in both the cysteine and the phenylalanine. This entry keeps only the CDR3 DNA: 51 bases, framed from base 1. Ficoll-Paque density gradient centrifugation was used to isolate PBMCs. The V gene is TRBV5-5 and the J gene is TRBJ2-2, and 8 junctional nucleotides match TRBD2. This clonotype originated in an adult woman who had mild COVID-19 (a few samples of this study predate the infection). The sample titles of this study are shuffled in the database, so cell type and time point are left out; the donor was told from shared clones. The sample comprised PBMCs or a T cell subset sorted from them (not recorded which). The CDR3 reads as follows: CASSLVGGGFDTGELFF. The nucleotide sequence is TGTGCCAGCAGCTTGGTGGGCGGGGGGTTTGACACCGGGGAGCTGTTTTTT.